This entry lists 29 T cell receptor beta chains sequenced from one sample in a study of T cells after yellow fever vaccination (dated by TCRdb to the late 2010s). This specimen's treatment or condition label, per the study, means: live attenuated yellow fever vaccine strain. Receptor libraries were prepared by 5' RACE. The listed sequencing device is Illumina NovaSeq 6000. Using fastp trimming at Q25 and MiXCR clonotype assembly, TCRdb reanalyzed the public sequencing data and kept in-frame beta chains. Rows merge per CDR3 protein into single entries with the most common DNA and genes. The table for this sample lists 170,000 or so distinct CDR3 sequences; around 9.3% of them were counted only once. Roughly a third of the sample goes to the ten largest clones. Here the sequenced sample was CD8+ T cells sorted from PBMCs, taken 45 days after the yellow fever booster vaccination. Every receptor here comes from a young man who received the YFV17D yellow fever vaccine.

The table lists this clonotype with a few counts. This chain joins TRBV27 and TRBJ2-5; unclear D gene. Trimming cost V 8 bases and J 5 bases, with 15 bases left between them. This CDR3 contains 13 residues. CDR1 is MNHEY and CDR2 is SMNVEV in the germline V gene (reference sequence). The CDR3 here is CASGADGQETQYF. The CDR3 DNA sequence: TGTGCCAGCGGAGCCGACGGCCAGGAGACCCAGTACTTC.

This clonotype was counted a few times. V is TRBV20-1 and J is TRBJ2-3; D may match TRBD1 or TRBD2 (5 bases each). Per germline, CDR1 DFQATT and CDR2 SNEGSKA (reference sequence). This CDR3 is built from 12 residues. V was cut by 1 base and J by 6 bases, with 8 bases left in between. The CDR3 reads CSARGGLDTQYF. CDR3 in DNA: TGCAGTGCTAGAGGGGGGTTGGATACGCAGTATTTT.

The V call is TRBV4-1, the J call TRBJ2-7; D is uncertain. This CDR3 comprises 16 residues. The V end was cut by 0 bases, the J end by 3 bases, with 15 bases between. Germline values: CDR1 MGHRA, CDR2 YSYEKL. CDR3 region: CASSQEGGRHHYEQYF. In nucleotides, the CDR3 is TGCGCCAGCAGCCAAGAAGGTGGCAGGCACCACTACGAGCAGTACTTC.

The chain couples TRBV7-9 to TRBJ2-7, with 7 bases matching TRBD1. Germline CDR1 SEHNR, CDR2 FQNEAQ (reference sequence). CDR3 length: 15 amino acids. V shed 5 bases and J 4 bases; nucleotides not matched to a gene: 11. DNA for the CDR3: TGTGCCAGCAGCCCCACGGTAGGGGGCGGATACGAGCAGTACTTC. This translates into CASSPTVGGGYEQYF.

This CDR3 reads CSAGGTSYNEQFF. The CDR3 DNA reads TGCAGCGCCGGGGGGACCTCCTACAATGAGCAGTTCTTC. The chain is built from TRBV29-1 and TRBJ2-1, with TRBD2 identical over 7 bases. Losses at the gene ends were 7 bases for V and 0 bases for J; bases not matched to a gene: 3. The CDR3 loop spans 13 amino acids. CDR1 is SQVTM, CDR2 ANQGSEA, per germline.

About this clonotype: The junction differs from germline at one of its ends, possibly a read error. The chain is built from TRBV7-9 and TRBJ2-1; D assignment may be TRBD1 or TRBD2 (6 bases each). The CDR3 covers 17 residues. Per germline, CDR1 SEHNR and CDR2 FQNEAQ (reference sequence). In DNA form, the CDR3 reads TGTGCCAGCGCCCCTGGAGGGGGAACCGGGTCCTACTATGAGCAGTTCTTC. Translated: CASAPGGGTGSYYEQFF.

This chain connects TRBV2 to TRBJ1-1; TRBD1 matches 8 bases. The CDR3 loop spans 15 amino acids. Germline loops: CDR1 SNHLY, CDR2 FYNNEI. With V trimmed by 7 bases and J by 0 bases, 7 bases remained unmatched. The CDR3 loop reads CASIGEDRVNTEAFF. The CDR3 DNA follows: TGTGCCAGCATTGGGGAGGACAGGGTGAACACTGAAGCTTTCTTT.

This clonotype turned up a few times. The chain links TRBV27 to TRBJ2-2, with 7 bases fitting TRBD1. Germline V gene data show CDR1 as MNHEY and CDR2 as SMNVEV (reference sequence). The V and J ends lost 6 bases and 2 bases, in that order; junction bases with no gene match: 9. The length of the CDR3 is 16 residues. CDR3 sequence (DNA): TGTGCCAGCAGCCCGCTGGGACAGCTTAACACCGGGGAGCTGTTTTTT. This gives the protein CASSPLGQLNTGELFF.

This clonotype was counted a few times. The rearrangement links TRBV7-9 to TRBJ1-1; D is perhaps TRBD1 (6 bases). The CDR3 loop spans 14 amino acids. V dropped 6 bases and J dropped 4 bases, with 15 bases sitting between them. The germline V gene has CDR1 SEHNR and CDR2 FQNEAQ (reference sequence). This CDR3 is CASRASGATTEAFF. The CDR3 DNA is TGTGCCAGCAGAGCCTCAGGGGCGACCACTGAAGCTTTCTTT.

This clonotype was observed a handful of times. The V and J genes are TRBV29-1 and TRBJ2-3; TRBD1 or TRBD2 may be the D gene (5 bases each). CDR1 and CDR2 from the germline V gene are SQVTM and ANQGSEA. This CDR3 spans 13 amino acids. V was shortened by 2 bases and J by 4 bases, with 10 bases between the two germline ends. The CDR3 coding sequence is TGCAGCGTTGAATACGGGGCCCCAGATACGCAGTATTTT. Its protein product is CSVEYGAPDTQYF.

This clonotype was recorded a few times. This chain joins TRBV9 and TRBJ2-3; D possibly corresponds to TRBD1 (6 bases). This CDR3 spans 16 amino acids. With 2 bases removed from V and 2 bases from J, the gap between germline ends came to 15 bases. CDR1 is SGDLS and CDR2 is YYNGEE in the germline V gene. CDR3 loop: CASSVDRRTFTDTQYF. CDR3 in DNA: TGTGCCAGCAGCGTTGACAGGAGAACATTCACAGATACGCAGTATTTT.

The genes are TRBV20-1 and TRBJ1-2; D is ambiguous. V was pared by 6 bases and J by 7 bases, with 24 bases between. The CDR3 has 15 residues. CDR1 and CDR2 (germline): DFQATT, SNEGSKA (reference sequence). The CDR3 nucleotides are TGCAGTGCCGCCCCGTTGCGGGATTTCCCTCTTGGCTACACCTTC. Protein product: CSAAPLRDFPLGYTF.

This clonotype was seen a handful of times. The chain recombines TRBV5-5 with TRBJ1-1; D perhaps matches TRBD1 (6 bases). CDR1 is SGHKS and CDR2 is YYEKEE in the germline V gene (reference sequence). V gave up 2 bases and J gave up 0 bases, with 14 bases separating them. CDR3 length equals 16 residues. In DNA, the CDR3 is TGTGCCAGCAGCTTACGGGACATGCGCATGAACACTGAAGCTTTCTTT. Amino acid sequence: CASSLRDMRMNTEAFF.

This clonotype was counted between two and nine times. The J gene is TRBJ2-2, the V gene TRBV4-1; the D gene could be TRBD1 or TRBD2 (5 bases each). The germline gives CDR1 MGHRA, CDR2 YSYEKL. V lost 4 bases, J lost 5 bases, and 14 bases lay in between. CDR3 length equals 15 residues. CDR3 coding DNA: TGCGCCAGCAGCCGCTCTCGGGGCGGGACCGGGGAGCTGTTTTTT. Amino acid sequence: CASSRSRGGTGELFF.

This clonotype has more than one count but fewer than ten. This sequence joins TRBV4-3 and TRBJ2-1; TRBD1 might be the D (5 bases). From germline, CDR1 is LGHNA and CDR2 YSLEER. The CDR3 has 14 amino acids. V lost 4 bases and J 5 bases, leaving 12 bases between the germline ends. CDR3 region: CASSPGRVDNEQFF. CDR3 nucleotide sequence: TGCGCCAGCAGCCCAGGCAGGGTTGACAATGAGCAGTTCTTC.

The V call is TRBV5-4, the J call TRBJ2-3; 9 bases are a match to TRBD2. The length of the CDR3 is 12 residues. Trimming removed 3 bases from V and 9 bases from J; junction bases left unmatched: 2. Germline V CDR1 and CDR2: SGHNT, YYREEE (reference sequence). The CDR3 loop is CASSSGLATQYF. In nucleotides, the CDR3 is TGTGCCAGCAGCTCCGGACTAGCGACGCAGTATTTT.

The chain has TRBV7-8 and TRBJ1-2; tentatively, D is TRBD1 (5 bases). Germline CDR1 reads SGHVS; CDR2 reads FQNEAQ. The CDR3 runs to 16 residues. The V end was cut by 1 base, the J end by 4 bases, with 16 bases between. CDR3 loop: CASSLEAGPVAYGYTF. The CDR3 nucleotides are TGTGCCAGCAGCTTAGAGGCAGGGCCTGTAGCCTATGGCTACACCTTC.

This clonotype came up a few times. The chain has TRBV5-6 and TRBJ1-2; perhaps TRBD1 as D (5 bases). CDR1 and CDR2 (germline): SGHDT, YYEEEE. The CDR3 sequence is 18 residues long. The V end lost 4 bases, the J end lost 0 bases, and 22 bases lay between the germline ends. This CDR3 reads CASSLRPTGTGSNYGYTF. The CDR3, as DNA: TGTGCCAGCAGCCTCCGACCCACCGGGACTGGATCTAACTATGGCTACACCTTC. The entire variable domain, with the rest obtained from reference TRBV5-6 and TRBJ1-2, is as follows: DAGVTQSPTHLIKTRGQQVTLRCSPKSGHDTVSWYQQALGQGPQFIFQYYEEEERQRGNFPDRFSGHQFPNYSSELNVNALLLGDSALYLCASSLRPTGTGSNYGYTFGSGTRLTVV.

Ten or more counts support this clonotype. V usage is TRBV9 and J usage is TRBJ2-1, with 9 positions matching TRBD2. The trim removed 3 bases at V and 2 bases at J, leaving 3 bases unmatched. The CDR3 runs to 15 residues. Germline lookup yields CDR1 SGDLS and CDR2 YYNGEE. CDR3 nucleotide sequence: TGTGCCAGCAGCGGCGGGGGGGCCCCCTACAATGAGCAGTTCTTC. Protein sequence: CASSGGGAPYNEQFF.

The chain has TRBV4-1 and TRBJ1-1; TRBD1 matches at 7 bases. J lost 1 base, V lost 1 base, and 3 bases had no gene match. CDR1 is MGHRA, CDR2 YSYEKL, per germline. This CDR3 is built from 15 residues. The CDR3, as DNA: TGCGCCAGCAGCCAAGGAGCAGGGGGGAACACTGAAGCTTTCTTT. This sequence encodes CASSQGAGGNTEAFF.

This clonotype was seen more than once but under ten times. The chain is built from TRBV6-5 and TRBJ2-3, with D possibly TRBD1 on 5 matching bases. The V end was cut by 2 bases, the J end by 4 bases, with 10 bases between. Germline V gives CDR1 MNHEY, CDR2 SVGAGI. The CDR3 is 14 residues long. The CDR3 region is CASSYPGAADTQYF. The CDR3 DNA sequence: TGTGCCAGCAGTTACCCTGGGGCAGCAGATACGCAGTATTTT.

This chain links TRBV7-2 with TRBJ2-7; D is uncertain. Germline V gives CDR1 SGHTA, CDR2 FQGNSA. V lost 2 bases, J lost 6 bases, and 8 bases lay in between. CDR3 length equals 12 residues. The CDR3 spells CASSLLVREQYF. The CDR3 DNA is TGTGCCAGCAGCTTATTGGTACGCGAGCAGTACTTC.

In its sample, this clonotype was seen many times. The chain employs TRBV27 and TRBJ2-7; 8 bases map to TRBD2. CDR1 is MNHEY and CDR2 is SMNVEV in the germline V gene (reference sequence). The CDR3 is 14 residues long. With 9 bases clipped from V and 1 base from J, the junction kept 8 bases outside the gene matches. CDR3 nucleotides: TGTGCCAGTTTATTAGCGGGGTCTTCCTACGAGCAGTACTTC. Its protein product is CASLLAGSSYEQYF.

The rearrangement joins TRBV12-3 or TRBV12-4 to TRBJ1-2, with TRBD1 matching 7 bases. J was trimmed by 2 bases and V by 1 base; bases with no gene match: 7. CDR3 size: 16 residues. The CDR3 DNA reads TGTGCCAGCAGTTTAGTCGAGGCAGGGGGAAACTATGGCTACACCTTC. Amino acid sequence: CASSLVEAGGNYGYTF.

This clonotype was detected only a few times. J is TRBJ2-7 and V is TRBV19, with D perhaps TRBD2 (6 bases). Per the germline V gene, CDR1 is LNHDA and CDR2 is SQIVND (reference sequence). The CDR3 length is 11 residues. DNA of the CDR3: TGTGCTACTGGACTACCCTACGAGCAGTACTTC. Amino acids: CATGLPYEQYF.

The CDR3 coding sequence is TGTGCCAGCAAGCAGGGAAACACCATATATTTT. Protein: CASKQGNTIYF. The chain has TRBV9 and TRBJ1-3; D remains ambiguous. The germline CDR1 and CDR2 sequences are SGDLS and YYNGEE. Deletions cut 6 bases from V and 4 bases from J, with 5 bases between. The CDR3 runs to 11 residues.

This clonotype has just a few counts. This chain uses TRBV7-9 with TRBJ1-2; D unclear. CDR1 and CDR2 (germline): SEHNR, FQNEAQ (reference sequence). The CDR3 has 16 residues. Trimming took 2 bases from V and 4 from J, leaving 17 bases between them. CDR3 sequence (DNA): TGTGCCAGCAGCTTAAGTGCCTCGGAGGACTTCTATGGCTACACCTTC. It specifies CASSLSASEDFYGYTF. Full variable domain (outside the CDR3, taken from reference TRBV7-9 and TRBJ1-2): DTGVSQNPRHKITKRGQNVTFRCDPISEHNRLYWYRQTLGQGPEFLTYFQNEAQLEKSRLLSDRFSAERPKGSFSTLEIQRTEQGDSAMYLCASSLSASEDFYGYTFGSGTRLTVV.

This chain links TRBV5-1 with TRBJ2-1; a possible D gene is TRBD1 (5 bases). Trimming left V 7 bases short and J 7 bases short, with 12 bases between. The length of the CDR3 is 12 residues. Germline loops: CDR1 SGHRS, CDR2 YFSETQ. CDR3 nucleotides: TGCGCCAGCCAAACTACAGGAAATGAGCAGTTCTTC. Translated, it gives CASQTTGNEQFF.

This chain links TRBV7-2 with TRBJ2-3; D may be TRBD2 (6 bases). Germline V gene sequence: CDR1 SGHTA, CDR2 FQGNSA. CDR3 length: 15 residues. Trimming pared 0 bases from V and 5 bases from J, leaving 12 bases between. The CDR3 region has the DNA TGTGCCAGCAGCTTAGCCCGGGGGTCACGAGATACGCAGTATTTT. This translates into CASSLARGSRDTQYF.